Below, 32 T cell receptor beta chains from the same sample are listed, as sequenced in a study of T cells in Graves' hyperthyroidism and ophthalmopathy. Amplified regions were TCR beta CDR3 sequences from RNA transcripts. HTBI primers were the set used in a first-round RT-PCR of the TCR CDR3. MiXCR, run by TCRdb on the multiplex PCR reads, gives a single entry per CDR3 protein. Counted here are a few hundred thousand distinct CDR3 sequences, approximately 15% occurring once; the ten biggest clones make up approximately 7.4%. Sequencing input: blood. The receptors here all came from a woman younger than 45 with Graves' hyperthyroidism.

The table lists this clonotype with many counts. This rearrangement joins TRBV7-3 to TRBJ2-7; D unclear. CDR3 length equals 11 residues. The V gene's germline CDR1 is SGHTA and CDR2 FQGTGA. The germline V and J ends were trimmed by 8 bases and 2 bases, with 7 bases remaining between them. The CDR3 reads CASVHPYEQYF. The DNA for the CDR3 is TGTGCCAGCGTTCATCCCTACGAGCAGTACTTC. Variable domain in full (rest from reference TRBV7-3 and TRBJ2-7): GAGVSQTPSNKVTEKGKYVELRCDPISGHTALYWYRQSLGQGPEFLIYFQGTGAADDSGLPNDRFFAVRPEGSVSTLKIQRTERGDSAVYLCASVHPYEQYFGPGTRLTVT.

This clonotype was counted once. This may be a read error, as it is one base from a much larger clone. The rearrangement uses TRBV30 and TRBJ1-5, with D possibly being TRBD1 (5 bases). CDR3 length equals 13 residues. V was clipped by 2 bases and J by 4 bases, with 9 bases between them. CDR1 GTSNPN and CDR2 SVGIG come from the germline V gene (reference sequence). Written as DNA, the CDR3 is TGTGCCTGGAGTCTGGGACGGAATCAGCCCCAGCATTTT. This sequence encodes CAWSLGRNQPQHF.

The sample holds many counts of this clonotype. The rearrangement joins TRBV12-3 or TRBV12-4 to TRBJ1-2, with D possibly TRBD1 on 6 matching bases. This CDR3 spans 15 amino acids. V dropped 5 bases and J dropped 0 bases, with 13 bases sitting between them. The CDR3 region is CASSPQGSTNYGYTF. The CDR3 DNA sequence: TGTGCCAGCAGTCCTCAGGGGAGTACTAACTATGGCTACACCTTC.

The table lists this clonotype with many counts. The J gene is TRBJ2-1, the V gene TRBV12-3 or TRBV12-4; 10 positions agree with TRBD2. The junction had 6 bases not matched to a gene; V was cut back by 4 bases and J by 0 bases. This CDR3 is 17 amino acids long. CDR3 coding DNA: TGTGCCAGCAGTTGGACTAGCGGCCGGAACTCCTACAATGAGCAGTTCTTC. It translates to CASSWTSGRNSYNEQFF.

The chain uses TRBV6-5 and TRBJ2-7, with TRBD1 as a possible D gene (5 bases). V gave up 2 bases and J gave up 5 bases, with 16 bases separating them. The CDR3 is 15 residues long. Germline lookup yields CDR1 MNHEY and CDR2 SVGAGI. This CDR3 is CASSYVFQGYHEQYF. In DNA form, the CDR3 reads TGTGCCAGCAGTTACGTCTTCCAGGGTTACCACGAGCAGTACTTC.

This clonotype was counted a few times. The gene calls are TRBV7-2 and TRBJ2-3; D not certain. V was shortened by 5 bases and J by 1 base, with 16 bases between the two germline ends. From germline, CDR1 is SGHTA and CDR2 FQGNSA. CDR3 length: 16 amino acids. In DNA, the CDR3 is TGTGCCAGCAGCCCCCCACAGCCGGTGGGCACAGATACGCAGTATTTT. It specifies CASSPPQPVGTDTQYF.

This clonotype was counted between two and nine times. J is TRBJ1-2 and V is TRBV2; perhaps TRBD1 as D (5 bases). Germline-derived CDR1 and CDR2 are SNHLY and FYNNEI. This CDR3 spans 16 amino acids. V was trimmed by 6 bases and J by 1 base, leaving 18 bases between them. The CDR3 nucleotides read TGTGCCAGCAGCAAAACGGGTGCAGGGATTAACTATGGCTACACCTTC. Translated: CASSKTGAGINYGYTF.

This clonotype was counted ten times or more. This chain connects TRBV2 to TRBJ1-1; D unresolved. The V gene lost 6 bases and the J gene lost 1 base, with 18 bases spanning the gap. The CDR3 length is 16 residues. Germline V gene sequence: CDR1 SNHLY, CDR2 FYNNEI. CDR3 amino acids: CASRTDSSNANTEAFF. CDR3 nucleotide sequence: TGTGCCAGCAGAACAGACTCGAGCAACGCGAACACTGAAGCTTTCTTT.

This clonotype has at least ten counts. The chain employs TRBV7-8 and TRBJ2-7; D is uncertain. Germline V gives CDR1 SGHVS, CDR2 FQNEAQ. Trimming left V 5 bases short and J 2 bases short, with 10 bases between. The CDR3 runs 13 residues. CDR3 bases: TGTGCCAGCAGCGGGGATGGGACCTACGAGCAGTACTTC. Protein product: CASSGDGTYEQYF.

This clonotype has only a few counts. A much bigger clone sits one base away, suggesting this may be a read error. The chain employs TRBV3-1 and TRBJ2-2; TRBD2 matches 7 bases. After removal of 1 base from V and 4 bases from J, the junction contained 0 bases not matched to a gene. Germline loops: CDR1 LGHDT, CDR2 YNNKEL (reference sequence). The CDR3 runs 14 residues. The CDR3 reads CASSQGGGTGELFF. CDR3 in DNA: TGTGCCAGCAGCCAAGGGGGGGGCACCGGGGAGCTGTTTTTT.

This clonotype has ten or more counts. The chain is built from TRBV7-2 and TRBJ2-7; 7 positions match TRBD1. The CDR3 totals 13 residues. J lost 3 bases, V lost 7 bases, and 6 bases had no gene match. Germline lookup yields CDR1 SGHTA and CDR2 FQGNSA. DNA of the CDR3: TGTGCCAGCACGAAGGACAGGTTCTACGAGCAGTACTTC. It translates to CASTKDRFYEQYF.

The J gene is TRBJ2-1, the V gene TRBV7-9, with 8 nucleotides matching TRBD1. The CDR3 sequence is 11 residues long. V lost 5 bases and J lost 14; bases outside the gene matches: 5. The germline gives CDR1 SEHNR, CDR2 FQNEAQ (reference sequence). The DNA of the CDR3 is TGTGCCAGCAGCCTGTCAGGGGGCGAGTTCTTC. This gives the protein CASSLSGGEFF.

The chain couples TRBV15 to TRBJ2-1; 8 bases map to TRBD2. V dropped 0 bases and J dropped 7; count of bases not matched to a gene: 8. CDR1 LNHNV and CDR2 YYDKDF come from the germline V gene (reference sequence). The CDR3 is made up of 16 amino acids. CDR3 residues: CATSRDSRGARNEQFF. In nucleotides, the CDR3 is TGTGCCACCAGCAGAGATTCGCGGGGGGCGCGGAATGAGCAGTTCTTC.

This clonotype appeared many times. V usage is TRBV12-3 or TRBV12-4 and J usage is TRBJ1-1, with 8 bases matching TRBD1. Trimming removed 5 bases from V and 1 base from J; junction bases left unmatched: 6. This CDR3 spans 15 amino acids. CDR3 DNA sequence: TGTGCCAGCAGTCCCGACAGGGGAGGGAACACTGAAGCTTTCTTT. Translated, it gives CASSPDRGGNTEAFF.

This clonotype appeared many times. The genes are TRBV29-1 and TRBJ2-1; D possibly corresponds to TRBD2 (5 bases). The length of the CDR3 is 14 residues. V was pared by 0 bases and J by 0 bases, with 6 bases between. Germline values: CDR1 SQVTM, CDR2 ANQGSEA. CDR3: CSVEEGVSYNEQFF. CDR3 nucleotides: TGCAGCGTTGAAGAGGGAGTCTCCTACAATGAGCAGTTCTTC.

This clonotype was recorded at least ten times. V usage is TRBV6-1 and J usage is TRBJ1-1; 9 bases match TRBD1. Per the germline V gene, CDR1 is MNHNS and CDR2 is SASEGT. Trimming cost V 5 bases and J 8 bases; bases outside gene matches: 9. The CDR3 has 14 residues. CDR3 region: CASSRGQGAKEAFF. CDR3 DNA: TGTGCCAGCAGTAGGGGACAGGGAGCAAAAGAAGCTTTCTTT.

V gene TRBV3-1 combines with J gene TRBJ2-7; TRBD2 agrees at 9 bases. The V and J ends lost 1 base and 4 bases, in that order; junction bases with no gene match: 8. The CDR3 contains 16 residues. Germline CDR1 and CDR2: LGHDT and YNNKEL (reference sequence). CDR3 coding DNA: TGTGCCAGCAGCCAAGGGGTGCGGGAGGGCCGATACGAGCAGTACTTC. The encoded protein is CASSQGVREGRYEQYF.

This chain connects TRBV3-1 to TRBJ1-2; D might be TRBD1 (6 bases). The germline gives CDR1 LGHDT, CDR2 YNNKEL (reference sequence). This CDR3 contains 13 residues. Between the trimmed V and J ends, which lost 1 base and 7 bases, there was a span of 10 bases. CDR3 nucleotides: TGTGCCAGCAGCCAAGGACAGGTTGGTGGCTACACCTTC. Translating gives CASSQGQVGGYTF.

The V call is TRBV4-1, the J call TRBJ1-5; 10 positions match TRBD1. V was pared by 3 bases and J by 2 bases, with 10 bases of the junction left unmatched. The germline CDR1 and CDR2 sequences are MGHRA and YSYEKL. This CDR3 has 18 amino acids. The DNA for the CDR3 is TGCGCCAGCAGCCAGCAGCCCTCCGGGACAGGGGGCAATCAGCCCCAGCATTTT. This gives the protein CASSQQPSGTGGNQPQHF.

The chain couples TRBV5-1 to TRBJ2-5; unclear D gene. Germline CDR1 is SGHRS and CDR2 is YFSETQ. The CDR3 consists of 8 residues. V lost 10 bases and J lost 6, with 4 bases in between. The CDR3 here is CAWKTQYF. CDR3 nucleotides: TGCGCCTGGAAGACCCAGTACTTC. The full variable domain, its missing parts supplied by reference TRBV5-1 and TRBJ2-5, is KAGVTQTPRYLIKTRGQQVTLSCSPISGHRSVSWYQQTPGQGLQFLFEYFSETQRNKGNFPGRFSGRQFSNSRSEMNVSTLELGDSALYLCAWKTQYFGPGTRLLVL.

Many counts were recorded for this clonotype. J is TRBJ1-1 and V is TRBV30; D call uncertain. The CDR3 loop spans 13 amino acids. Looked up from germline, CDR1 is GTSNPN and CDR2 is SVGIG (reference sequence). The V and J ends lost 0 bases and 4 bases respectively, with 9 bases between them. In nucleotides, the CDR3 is TGTGCCTGGAGTGTAAGCGCAATCACTGAAGCTTTCTTT. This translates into CAWSVSAITEAFF.

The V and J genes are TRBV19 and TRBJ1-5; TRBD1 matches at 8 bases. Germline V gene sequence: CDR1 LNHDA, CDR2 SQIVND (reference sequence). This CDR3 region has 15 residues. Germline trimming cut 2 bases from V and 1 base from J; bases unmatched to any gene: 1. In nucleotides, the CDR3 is TGTGCCAGTAGTATACAGGGGGCAAGCAATCAGCCCCAGCATTTT. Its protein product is CASSIQGASNQPQHF.

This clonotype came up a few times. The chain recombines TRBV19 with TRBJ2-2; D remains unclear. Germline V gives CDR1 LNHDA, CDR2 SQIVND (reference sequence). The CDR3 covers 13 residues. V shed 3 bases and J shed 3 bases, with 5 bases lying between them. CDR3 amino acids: CASSISDTGELFF. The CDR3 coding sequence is TGTGCCAGTAGTATTAGTGACACCGGGGAGCTGTTTTTT.

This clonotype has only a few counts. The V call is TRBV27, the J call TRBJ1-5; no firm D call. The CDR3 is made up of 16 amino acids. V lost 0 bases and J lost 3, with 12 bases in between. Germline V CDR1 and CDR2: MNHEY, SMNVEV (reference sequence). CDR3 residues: CASSLSYSPFNQPQHF. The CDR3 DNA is TGTGCCAGCAGTTTATCATACTCGCCCTTCAATCAGCCCCAGCATTTT.

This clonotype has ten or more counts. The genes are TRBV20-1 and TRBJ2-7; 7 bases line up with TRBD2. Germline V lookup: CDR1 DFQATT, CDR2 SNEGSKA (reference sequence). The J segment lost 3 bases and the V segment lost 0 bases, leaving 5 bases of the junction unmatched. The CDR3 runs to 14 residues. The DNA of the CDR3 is TGCAGTGCTAGAGATCCAGGACTAGGCTACGAGCAGTACTTC. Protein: CSARDPGLGYEQYF.

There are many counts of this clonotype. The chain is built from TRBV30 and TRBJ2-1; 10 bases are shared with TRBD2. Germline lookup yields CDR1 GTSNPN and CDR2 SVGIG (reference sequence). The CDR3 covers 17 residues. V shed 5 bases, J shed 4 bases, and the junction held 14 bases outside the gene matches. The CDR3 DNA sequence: TGTGCCTGGGGGTCCCCTAGCGGGAGCCCCCGTTACAATGAGCAGTTCTTC. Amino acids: CAWGSPSGSPRYNEQFF.

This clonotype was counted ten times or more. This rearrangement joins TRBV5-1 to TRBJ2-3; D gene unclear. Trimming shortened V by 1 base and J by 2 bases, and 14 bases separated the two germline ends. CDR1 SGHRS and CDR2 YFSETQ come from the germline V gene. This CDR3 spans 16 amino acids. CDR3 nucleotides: TGCGCCAGCAGCTTGCTCGGCGGAGAAAACACAGATACGCAGTATTTT. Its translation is CASSLLGGENTDTQYF.

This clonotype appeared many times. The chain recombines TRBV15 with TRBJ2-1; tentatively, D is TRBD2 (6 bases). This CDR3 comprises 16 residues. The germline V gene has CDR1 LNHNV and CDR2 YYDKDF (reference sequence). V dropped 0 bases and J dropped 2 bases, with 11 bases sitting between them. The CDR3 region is CATSRDRLDPYNEQFF. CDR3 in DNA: TGTGCCACCAGCAGAGACAGACTAGACCCCTACAATGAGCAGTTCTTC.

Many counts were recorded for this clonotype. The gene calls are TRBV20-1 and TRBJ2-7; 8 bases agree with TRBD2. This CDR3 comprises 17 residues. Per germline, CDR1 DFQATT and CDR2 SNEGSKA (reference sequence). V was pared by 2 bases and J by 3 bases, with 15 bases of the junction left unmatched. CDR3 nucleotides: TGCAGTGCTAGACGTCAACTACCCGGGAGGGCCGTCTACGAGCAGTACTTC. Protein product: CSARRQLPGRAVYEQYF.

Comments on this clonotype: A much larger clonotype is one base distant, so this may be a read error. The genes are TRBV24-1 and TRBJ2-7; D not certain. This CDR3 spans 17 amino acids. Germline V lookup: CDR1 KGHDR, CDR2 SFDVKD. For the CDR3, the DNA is TGTACCACCAGTGATACGCATACTGACAAAGGCTCCTACGAGCAGTACTTC. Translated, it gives CTTSDTHTDKGSYEQYF.

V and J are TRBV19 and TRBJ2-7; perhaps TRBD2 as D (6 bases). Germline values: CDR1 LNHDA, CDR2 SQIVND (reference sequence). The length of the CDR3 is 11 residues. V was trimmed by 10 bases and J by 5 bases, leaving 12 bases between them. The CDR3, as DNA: TGTGCCACTCGGAGGGGCGACGAGCAGTACTTC. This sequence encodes CATRRGDEQYF.

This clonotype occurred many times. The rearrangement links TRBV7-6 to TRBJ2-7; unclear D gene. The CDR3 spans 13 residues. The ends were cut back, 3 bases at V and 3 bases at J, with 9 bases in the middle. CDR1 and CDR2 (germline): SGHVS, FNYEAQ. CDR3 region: CASSFAVNYEQYF. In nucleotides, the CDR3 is TGTGCCAGCAGCTTCGCGGTTAACTACGAGCAGTACTTC.